Following are 8 T cell receptor beta chains from one sample sequenced in a study of T-cell reconstitution after alpha-beta-depleted transplantation in children. Unique molecular identifiers were used to barcode this TCRbeta library. TCRdb passed the PCR reads through MiXCR, listing each CDR3 protein once. The table lists about 460,000 distinct CDR3 sequences, approximately 12% of them singletons. Specimen: PBMCs from the stem cell graft donor, collected from the stem cell graft. These receptors all come from a human donor who donated a stem cell graft to a child with combined immunodeficiency.

This sequence joins TRBV12-3 or TRBV12-4 and TRBJ2-5; D not resolved. V shed 3 bases and J shed 10 bases, with 15 bases lying between them. This CDR3 contains 13 residues. The DNA of the CDR3 is TGTGCCAGCAGTTTTTTTGTGCCTCGCGGCCAGTACTTC. This encodes CASSFFVPRGQYF.

With regard to this clonotype: A read error may explain this, as a much larger clone is one base away. The chain links TRBV12-3 or TRBV12-4 to TRBJ2-7, with 14 bases matching TRBD2. CDR3 length equals 15 residues. For the CDR3, the DNA is TGTACCAGCAGTCGACTAGCGGGGGGGCCAGGGGAGCAGTACTTC. Amino acids: CTSSRLAGGPGEQYF.

There are many counts of this clonotype. This chain links TRBV24-1 with TRBJ2-2; 8 nucleotides align to TRBD1. V gave up 6 bases and J gave up 4 bases; unmatched junction bases: 9. Germline CDR1 and CDR2: KGHDR and SFDVKD. This CDR3 region has 16 residues. Here the CDR3 reads CATSIGGQGSTGELFF. Here the CDR3 DNA reads TGTGCCACCAGTATAGGCGGACAGGGCAGCACCGGGGAGCTGTTTTTT.

Only a few counts were recorded for this clonotype. The V and J genes are TRBV20-1 and TRBJ2-1, with D hard to call. V was cut by 1 base and J by 9 bases, with 10 bases left in between. This CDR3 spans 12 amino acids. CDR1 is DFQATT, CDR2 SNEGSKA, per germline (reference sequence). CDR3 residues: CSARGYRSEQFF. The CDR3 region has the DNA TGCAGTGCTAGAGGTTACCGGAGTGAGCAGTTCTTC.

This clonotype appeared many times. The chain uses TRBV12-3 or TRBV12-4 and TRBJ2-3; possibly TRBD1 or TRBD2 for D (5 bases each). The CDR3 runs to 15 residues. The V end was cut by 5 bases, the J end by 5 bases, with 17 bases between. The CDR3 bases are TGTGCCAGCAGTCCCTCCCGGGGCCAAGGAGATACGCAGTATTTT. This codes for CASSPSRGQGDTQYF.

This clonotype was detected only a few times. V gene TRBV5-1 combines with J gene TRBJ2-3; the D is unclear. V shed 1 base and J shed 0 bases, with 12 bases lying between them. CDR3 length: 16 amino acids. Germline CDR1 is SGHRS and CDR2 is YFSETQ. The CDR3 sequence: CASSLTANPSTDTQYF. CDR3 nucleotides: TGCGCCAGCAGCTTGACAGCTAATCCCAGCACAGATACGCAGTATTTT.

V is TRBV6-1 and J is TRBJ2-1; D gene uncertain. The CDR3 is 15 residues long. Germline V gene lookup returns CDR1 MNHNS and CDR2 SASEGT. V dropped 5 bases and J dropped 0 bases, with 11 bases sitting between them. CDR3 bases: TGTGCCAGCAGTCCCCCTAAAAGCTCCTACAATGAGCAGTTCTTC. This translates into CASSPPKSSYNEQFF.

Only a few counts were recorded for this clonotype. The chain is built from TRBV6-1 and TRBJ2-1; 7 nucleotides line up with TRBD1. V lost 6 bases, J lost 5 bases, and 4 bases stayed unmatched. The CDR3 loop spans 13 amino acids. Germline V gene data show CDR1 as MNHNS and CDR2 as SASEGT. Here the CDR3 reads CASRDRTNNEQFF. DNA of the CDR3: TGTGCCAGCAGGGACAGGACAAACAATGAGCAGTTCTTC.